Sequencing of this T cell receptor beta chain was carried out in a study of T-cell reconstitution after alpha-beta-depleted transplantation in children. Study-level results: Several hundred expanded graft clones reportedly gave rise to the alpha-beta T cells present about two months after transplant. Hyperexpanded clones declined; after one year, newly produced T cells mostly supplied diversity.

The sample holds a few counts of this clonotype. Its antigen is as yet unknown. The CDR3 is 12 amino acids. V was cut by 5 bases and J by 10 bases, with 12 bases left in between. Molecular barcoding with unique molecular identifiers was used for the TCRbeta library. TCRdb ran MiXCR on the PCR reads and lists one entry per CDR3 protein. The table includes hundreds of thousands of distinct CDR3 sequences, over 10% detected once. The TCR comes from a girl aged 2-15 years with congenital amegakaryocytic thrombocytopenia, due to receive a stem cell transplant. Specimen: PBMCs, collected before TCRalphabeta/CD19-depleted stem cell transplant. V is TRBV12-3 or TRBV12-4 and J is TRBJ2-1; possibly TRBD1 for D (6 bases). CDR3 bases: TGTGCCAGCAGTCCCCTGGGGGCGGAGCAGTTCTTC. It translates to CASSPLGAEQFF.